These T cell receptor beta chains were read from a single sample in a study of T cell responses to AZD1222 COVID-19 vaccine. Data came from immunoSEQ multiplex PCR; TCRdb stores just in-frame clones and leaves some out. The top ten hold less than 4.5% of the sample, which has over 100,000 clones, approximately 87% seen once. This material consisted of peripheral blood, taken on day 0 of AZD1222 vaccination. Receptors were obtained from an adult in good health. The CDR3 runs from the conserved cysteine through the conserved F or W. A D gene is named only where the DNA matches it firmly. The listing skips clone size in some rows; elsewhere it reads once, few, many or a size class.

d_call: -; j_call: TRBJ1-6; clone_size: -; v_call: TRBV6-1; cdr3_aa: CASSDRAGNSPLHF; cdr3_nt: TGTGCCAGCAGTGATCGGGCAGGCAATTCACCCCTCCACTTT
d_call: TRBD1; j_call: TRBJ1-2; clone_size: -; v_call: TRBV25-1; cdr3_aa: CASTSQGDYYGYTF; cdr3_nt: TGTGCCAGCACTTCCCAGGGGGACTACTATGGCTACACCTTC
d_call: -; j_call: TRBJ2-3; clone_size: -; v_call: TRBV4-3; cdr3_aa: CASSQDTTQYF; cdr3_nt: TGCGCCAGCAGCCAAGATACGACGCAGTATTTT
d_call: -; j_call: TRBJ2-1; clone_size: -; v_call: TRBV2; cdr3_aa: CASSDRAPSYNEQFF; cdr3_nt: TGTGCCAGCAGTGACAGGGCCCCTTCCTACAATGAGCAGTTCTTC
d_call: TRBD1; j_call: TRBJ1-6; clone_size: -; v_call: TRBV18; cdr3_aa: CASSPLDRGGNSPLHF; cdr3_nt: TGTGCCAGCTCACCCCTTGACAGGGGTGGAAATTCACCCCTCCACTTT
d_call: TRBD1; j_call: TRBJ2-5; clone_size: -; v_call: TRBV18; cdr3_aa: CASSTDRVETQYF; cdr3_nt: TGTGCCAGCTCAACAGACAGGGTAGAGACCCAGTACTTC
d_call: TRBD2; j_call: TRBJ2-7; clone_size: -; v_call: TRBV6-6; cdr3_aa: CASSLYAGTSGSYEQYF; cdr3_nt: TGTGCCAGCAGTCTCTACGCCGGGACTAGCGGCTCCTACGAGCAGTACTTC
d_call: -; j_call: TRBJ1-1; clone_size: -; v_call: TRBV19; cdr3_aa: CASSVGGGTEAFF; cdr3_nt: TGTGCCAGTAGTGTCGGGGGCGGGACTGAAGCTTTCTTT
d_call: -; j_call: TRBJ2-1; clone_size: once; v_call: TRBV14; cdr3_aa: CASSPKVLFHGQFF; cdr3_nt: TGTGCCAGCAGCCCTAAAGTGCTCTTTCATGGGCAGTTCTTC
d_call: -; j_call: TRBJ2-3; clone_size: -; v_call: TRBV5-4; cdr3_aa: CASSLGATDTQYF; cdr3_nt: TGTGCCAGCAGCTTGGGGGCCACAGATACGCAGTATTTT
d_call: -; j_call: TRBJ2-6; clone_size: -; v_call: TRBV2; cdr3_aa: CASSGGTSGANVLTF; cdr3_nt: TGTGCCAGCAGTGGGGGGACATCTGGGGCCAACGTCCTGACTTTC
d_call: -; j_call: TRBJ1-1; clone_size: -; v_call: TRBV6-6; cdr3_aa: CASSRTGSTEAFF; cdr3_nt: TGTGCCAGCAGTCGCACAGGGAGTACTGAAGCTTTCTTT
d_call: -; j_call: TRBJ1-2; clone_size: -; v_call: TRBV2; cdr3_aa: CASSPRGEGSEDGYTF; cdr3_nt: TGTGCCAGCAGTCCCCGTGGGGAGGGGAGCGAGGATGGCTACACCTTC
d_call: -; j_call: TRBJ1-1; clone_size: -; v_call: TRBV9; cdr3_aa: CASSFRGAGNTEAFF; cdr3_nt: TGTGCCAGCAGCTTCCGAGGGGCTGGAAACACTGAAGCTTTCTTT
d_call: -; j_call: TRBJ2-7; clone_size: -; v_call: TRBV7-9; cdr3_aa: CASSLDGGVVRYEQYF; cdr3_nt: TGTGCCAGCAGCTTAGACGGCGGGGTCGTTAGGTACGAGCAGTACTTC
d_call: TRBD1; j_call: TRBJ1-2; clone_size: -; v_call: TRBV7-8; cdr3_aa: CASSWSRDSYGYTF; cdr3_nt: TGTGCCAGCAGCTGGTCCCGGGACAGTTATGGCTACACCTTC
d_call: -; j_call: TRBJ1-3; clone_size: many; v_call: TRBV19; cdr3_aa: CASRVRNTIYF; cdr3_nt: TGTGCCAGTAGGGTTCGAAACACCATATATTTT
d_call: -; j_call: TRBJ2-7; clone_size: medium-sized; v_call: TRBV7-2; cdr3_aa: CASSLAAGANEQYF; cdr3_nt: TGTGCCAGCAGCTTAGCGGCAGGGGCGAACGAGCAGTACTTC
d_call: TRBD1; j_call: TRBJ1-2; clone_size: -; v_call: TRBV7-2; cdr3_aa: CASSYRGYGDGYTF; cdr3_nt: TGTGCCAGCAGCTACAGGGGGTATGGGGATGGCTACACCTTC
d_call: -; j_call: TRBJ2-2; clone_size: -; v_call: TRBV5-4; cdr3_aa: CASSVYRNTGELFF; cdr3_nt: TGTGCCAGCAGCGTGTATAGGAACACCGGGGAGCTGTTTTTT
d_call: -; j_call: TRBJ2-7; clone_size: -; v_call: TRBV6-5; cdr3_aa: CASRAGLSSYEQYF; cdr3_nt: TGTGCCAGCCGGGCGGGCCTTAGCTCCTACGAGCAGTACTTC
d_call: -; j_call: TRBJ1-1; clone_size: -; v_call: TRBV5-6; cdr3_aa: CASSLGLGETEAFF; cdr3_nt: TGTGCCAGCAGCTTGGGTCTCGGGGAAACTGAAGCTTTCTTT
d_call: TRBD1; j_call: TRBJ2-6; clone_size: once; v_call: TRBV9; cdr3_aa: CASSVGPGTGTSGANVLTF; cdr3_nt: TGTGCCAGCAGCGTAGGGCCCGGGACAGGAACCTCTGGGGCCAACGTCCTGACTTTC
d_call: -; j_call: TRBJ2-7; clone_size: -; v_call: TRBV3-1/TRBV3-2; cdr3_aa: CASSPSSYEQYF; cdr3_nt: TGTGCCAGCAGCCCTAGCTCCTACGAGCAGTACTTC
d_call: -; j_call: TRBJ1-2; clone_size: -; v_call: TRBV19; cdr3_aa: CASSIGQSGYTF; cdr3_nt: TGTGCCAGTAGTATAGGTCAGTCTGGCTACACCTTC
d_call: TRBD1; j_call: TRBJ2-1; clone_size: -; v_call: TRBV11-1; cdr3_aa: CASSHRQGAVNEQFF; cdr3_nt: TGTGCCAGCAGCCATAGACAGGGGGCTGTCAATGAGCAGTTCTTC
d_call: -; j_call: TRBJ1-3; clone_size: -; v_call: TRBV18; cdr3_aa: CASSPTLGNTIYF; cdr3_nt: TGTGCCAGCTCCCCAACCCTAGGAAACACCATATATTTT
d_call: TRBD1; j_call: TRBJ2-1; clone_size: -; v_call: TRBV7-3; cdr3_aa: CASSLQGGNEQFF; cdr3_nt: TGTGCCAGCAGCCTACAGGGGGGCAATGAGCAGTTCTTC
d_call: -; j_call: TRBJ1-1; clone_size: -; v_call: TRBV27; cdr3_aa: CASSFLRDTEAFF; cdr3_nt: TGTGCCAGCAGTTTCCTCCGGGACACTGAAGCTTTCTTT
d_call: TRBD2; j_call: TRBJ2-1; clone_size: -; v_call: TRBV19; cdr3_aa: CASSIGALAGFNEQFF; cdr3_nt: TGTGCCAGTAGTATCGGAGCACTAGCGGGGTTCAATGAGCAGTTCTTC
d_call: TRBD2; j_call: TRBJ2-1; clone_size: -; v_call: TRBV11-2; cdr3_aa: CASRLLANEQFF; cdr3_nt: TGTGCCAGCAGACTACTAGCGAATGAGCAGTTCTTC
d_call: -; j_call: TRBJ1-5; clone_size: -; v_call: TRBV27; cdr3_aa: CASSFLGRDQPQHF; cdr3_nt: TGTGCCAGCAGTTTCTTAGGGAGGGATCAGCCCCAGCATTTT
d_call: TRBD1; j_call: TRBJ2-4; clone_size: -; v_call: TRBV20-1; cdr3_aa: CSASNPGQMKNIQYF; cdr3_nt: TGCAGTGCTAGTAATCCGGGACAGATGAAAAACATTCAGTACTTC
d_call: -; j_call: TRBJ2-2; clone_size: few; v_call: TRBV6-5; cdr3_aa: CASSYDSGTGELFF; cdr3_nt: TGTGCCAGCAGTTACGATAGTGGGACCGGGGAGCTGTTTTTT
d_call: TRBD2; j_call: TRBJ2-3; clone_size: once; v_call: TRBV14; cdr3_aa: CASSTGLAGPTDTQYF; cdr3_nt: TGTGCCAGCAGCACGGGCCTAGCGGGGCCCACAGATACGCAGTATTTT
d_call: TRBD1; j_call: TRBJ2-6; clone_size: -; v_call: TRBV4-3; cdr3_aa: CASSQDWDSSGANVLTF; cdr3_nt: TGCGCCAGCAGCCAAGATTGGGACAGCTCTGGGGCCAACGTCCTGACTTTC
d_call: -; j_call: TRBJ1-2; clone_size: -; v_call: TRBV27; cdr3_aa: CASRPQGVYGYTF; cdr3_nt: TGTGCCAGCAGGCCACAGGGTGTGTATGGCTACACCTTC
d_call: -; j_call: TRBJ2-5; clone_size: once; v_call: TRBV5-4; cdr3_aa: CASSLIGTETQYF; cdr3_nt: TGTGCCAGCAGCTTGATAGGGACGGAGACCCAGTACTTC
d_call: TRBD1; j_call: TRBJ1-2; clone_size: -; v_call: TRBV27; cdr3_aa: CASSWTGGYGYTF; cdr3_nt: TGTGCCAGCAGTTGGACAGGGGGCTATGGCTACACCTTC
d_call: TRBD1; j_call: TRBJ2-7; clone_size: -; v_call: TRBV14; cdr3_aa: CASSLGQGAGSEQYF; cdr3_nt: TGTGCCAGCAGCCTAGGACAGGGGGCAGGCAGCGAGCAGTACTTC
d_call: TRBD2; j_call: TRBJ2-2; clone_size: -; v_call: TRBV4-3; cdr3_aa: CASRRGAGTGELFF; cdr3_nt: TGCGCCAGCCGGCGGGGGGCTGGGACCGGGGAGCTGTTTTTT
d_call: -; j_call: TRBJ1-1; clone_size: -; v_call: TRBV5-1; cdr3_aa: CASREQGNTEAFF; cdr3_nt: TGCGCCAGCAGGGAACAGGGAAACACTGAAGCTTTCTTT
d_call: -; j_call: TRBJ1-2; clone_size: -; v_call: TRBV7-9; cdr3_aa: CASSFRQEGYYYTF; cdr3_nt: TGTGCCAGCAGCTTTAGGCAGGAGGGATATTACTACACCTTC
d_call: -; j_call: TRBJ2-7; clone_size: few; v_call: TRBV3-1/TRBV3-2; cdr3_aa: CASSQDLTDEAYEQYF; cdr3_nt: TGTGCCAGCAGCCAAGATCTCACGGATGAGGCCTACGAGCAGTACTTC
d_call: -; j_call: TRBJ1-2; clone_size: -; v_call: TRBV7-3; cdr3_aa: CASSLRDGRGYTF; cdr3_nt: TGTGCCAGCAGCTTAAGGGACGGACGTGGCTACACCTTC
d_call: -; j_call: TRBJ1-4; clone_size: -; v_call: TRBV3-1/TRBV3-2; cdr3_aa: CASSHVRAGPEKLFF; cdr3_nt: TGTGCCAGCAGCCACGTGCGGGCAGGGCCTGAAAAACTGTTTTTT
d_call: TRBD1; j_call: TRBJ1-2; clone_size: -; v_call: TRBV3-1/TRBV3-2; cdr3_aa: CASSQGDRESGYTF; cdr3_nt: TGTGCCAGCAGCCAAGGCGACAGGGAGAGTGGCTACACCTTC
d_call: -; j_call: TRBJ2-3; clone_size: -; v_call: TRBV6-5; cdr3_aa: CASSPRTGTDTQYF; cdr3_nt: TGTGCCAGCAGTCCCCGGACCGGCACAGATACGCAGTATTTT
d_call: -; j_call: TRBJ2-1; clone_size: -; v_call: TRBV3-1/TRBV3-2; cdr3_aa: CASSPNRGKPFF; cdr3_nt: TGTGCCAGCAGCCCGAACCGGGGTAAACCGTTCTTC
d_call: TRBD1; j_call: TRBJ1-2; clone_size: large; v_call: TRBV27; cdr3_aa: CASSEIGQGAWDGYTF; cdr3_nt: TGTGCCAGCAGTGAAATCGGACAGGGGGCGTGGGATGGCTACACCTTC
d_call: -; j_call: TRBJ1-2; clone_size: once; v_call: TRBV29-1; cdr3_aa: CSVWRDYGYTF; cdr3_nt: TGCAGCGTCTGGAGGGACTATGGCTACACCTTC
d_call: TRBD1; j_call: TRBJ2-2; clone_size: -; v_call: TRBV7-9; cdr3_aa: CASSLGGGSTGELFF; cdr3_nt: TGTGCCAGCAGCTTAGGAGGGGGCTCCACCGGGGAGCTGTTTTTT
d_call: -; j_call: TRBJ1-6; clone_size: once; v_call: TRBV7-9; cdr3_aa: CASSLLIQGPSSYNSPLHF; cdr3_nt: TGTGCCAGCAGCTTACTTATACAGGGTCCCAGTTCCTATAATTCACCCCTCCACTTT
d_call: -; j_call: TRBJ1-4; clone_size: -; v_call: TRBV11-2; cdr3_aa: CASSLEGALDEKLFF; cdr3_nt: TGTGCCAGCAGCTTAGAGGGGGCCCTGGATGAAAAACTGTTTTTT
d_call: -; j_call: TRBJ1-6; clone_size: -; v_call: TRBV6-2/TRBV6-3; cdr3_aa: CASSSRERSPLHF; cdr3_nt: TGTGCCAGCAGTAGCAGGGAACGTTCACCCCTCCACTTT
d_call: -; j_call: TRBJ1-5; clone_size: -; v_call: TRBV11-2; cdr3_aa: CASSPLQGSGNQPQHF; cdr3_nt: TGTGCCAGCAGCCCTCTCCAGGGGAGCGGCAATCAGCCCCAGCATTTT
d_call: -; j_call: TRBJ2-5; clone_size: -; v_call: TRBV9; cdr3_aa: CASSVGQLSGETQYF; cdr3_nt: TGTGCCAGCAGCGTAGGACAGCTCTCTGGGGAGACCCAGTACTTC
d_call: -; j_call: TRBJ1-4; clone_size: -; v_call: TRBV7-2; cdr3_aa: CASSPGQGREKLFF; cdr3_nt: TGTGCCAGCAGCCCCGGCCAGGGTCGTGAAAAACTGTTTTTT
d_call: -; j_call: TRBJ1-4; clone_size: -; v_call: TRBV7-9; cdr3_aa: CASCRGGNEKLFF; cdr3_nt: TGTGCCAGCTGCCGAGGGGGGAATGAAAAACTGTTTTTT